The rows below give T cell receptor beta chains drawn from one sample of a study of cytomegalovirus exposure and HLA in healthy donors. Repertoires were generated with immunoSEQ multiplex PCR, while TCRdb's copy carries only in-frame clones and drops some. The sample has 90,000 to 150,000 clones; more than 65% are singletons. The specimen was PBMCs. The receptors originated from a man aged 40-55 years in good health and CMV-seropositive. CDR3s include the opening cysteine and the closing phenylalanine or tryptophan. The order of the fields is D gene, V gene, clone size, J gene, CDR3 protein, CDR3 DNA. The D gene is left open where the match is weak. Only some rows state a clone size, as once, few, many or a class for expanded clones.

D: TRBD2
V: TRBV7-7
size: NA
J: TRBJ2-2
CDR3: CASSRGGADGELFF
DNA: TGTGCTAGCAGCCGCGGGGGGGCAGATGGGGAGCTGTTTTTT

D: TRBD1
V: TRBV28
size: once
J: TRBJ2-7
CDR3: CASRLLQGATYEQYF
DNA: TGTGCCAGCAGACTTCTACAGGGGGCGACCTACGAGCAGTACTTC

D: TRBD1
V: TRBV5-1
size: NA
J: TRBJ2-5
CDR3: CASVQGAGYQETQYF
DNA: TGCGCCAGCGTCCAGGGGGCCGGGTACCAAGAGACCCAGTACTTC

D: NA
V: TRBV6-1
size: few
J: TRBJ1-6
CDR3: CASSTGGLWPPLHF
DNA: TGTGCCAGCAGCACGGGGGGGTTATGGCCACCCCTCCACTTT

D: NA
V: TRBV5-1
size: once
J: TRBJ2-3
CDR3: CASSLRLDVDTQYF
DNA: TGCGCCAGCAGCCTCCGACTAGATGTAGATACGCAGTATTTT

D: TRBD1
V: TRBV7-2
size: few
J: TRBJ1-1
CDR3: CASSLAGQYPEAFF
DNA: TGTGCCAGCAGCTTAGCGGGACAGTACCCTGAAGCTTTCTTT

D: TRBD1
V: TRBV10-3
size: NA
J: TRBJ1-6
CDR3: CAIKGQGARDSPLHF
DNA: TGTGCCATCAAGGGACAGGGGGCGCGGGATTCACCCCTCCACTTT

D: TRBD1
V: TRBV23-1
size: NA
J: TRBJ2-7
CDR3: CASSQSRFGQGIRYEQYF
DNA: TGCGCCAGCAGTCAATCGCGGTTCGGACAGGGGATAAGGTACGAGCAGTACTTC

D: TRBD1
V: TRBV6-5
size: NA
J: TRBJ1-5
CDR3: CASSPDRGRSQPQHF
DNA: TGTGCCAGCAGCCCGGACAGGGGGCGCAGCCAGCCCCAGCATTTT

D: TRBD1
V: TRBV7-9
size: NA
J: TRBJ1-4
CDR3: CASRKGTGNEKLFF
DNA: TGTGCCAGCAGGAAAGGGACAGGGAATGAAAAACTGTTTTTT

D: NA
V: TRBV5-1
size: NA
J: TRBJ1-1
CDR3: CASSLGQANTEAFF
DNA: TGCGCCAGCAGCTTGGGACAGGCAAACACTGAAGCTTTCTTT

D: TRBD2
V: TRBV7-9
size: NA
J: TRBJ2-1
CDR3: CASSLARTSGGDHNEQFF
DNA: TGTGCCAGCAGCTTAGCCAGGACTAGCGGGGGGGACCACAATGAGCAGTTCTTC

D: TRBD1
V: TRBV18
size: few
J: TRBJ1-2
CDR3: CASSPQTGRSYTF
DNA: TGTGCCAGCTCACCACAGACAGGGAGGAGCTACACCTTC

D: NA
V: TRBV18
size: NA
J: TRBJ2-7
CDR3: CASSPQGLPTTDEQYF
DNA: TGTGCCAGCTCACCCCAGGGGCTACCGACCACTGACGAGCAGTACTTC

D: TRBD1
V: TRBV4-1
size: NA
J: TRBJ2-7
CDR3: CASSLRGQAPYEQYF
DNA: TGCGCCAGCAGCCTCCGTGGACAGGCCCCCTACGAGCAGTACTTC

D: NA
V: TRBV28
size: NA
J: TRBJ2-7
CDR3: CASSLPGSYEQYF
DNA: TGTGCCAGCAGTTTACCAGGCTCCTACGAGCAGTACTTC

D: TRBD2
V: TRBV9
size: few
J: TRBJ2-5
CDR3: CASSASGTQETQYF
DNA: TGTGCCAGCAGCGCTAGCGGGACCCAAGAGACCCAGTACTTC

D: TRBD1
V: TRBV30
size: NA
J: TRBJ2-2
CDR3: CAWRGQGAGTGELFF
DNA: TGTGCCTGGAGGGGACAGGGGGCCGGCACCGGGGAGCTGTTTTTT

D: TRBD1
V: TRBV6-5
size: NA
J: TRBJ1-6
CDR3: CASSYSRGQFNSPLHF
DNA: TGTGCCAGCAGTTACTCGAGGGGACAGTTTAATTCACCCCTCCACTTT

D: NA
V: TRBV7-2
size: few
J: TRBJ2-5
CDR3: CASSLFTDQETQYF
DNA: TGTGCCAGCAGCTTATTTACAGACCAAGAGACCCAGTACTTC

D: TRBD1
V: TRBV5-1
size: once
J: TRBJ2-6
CDR3: CASRLSPTGGFGANVLTF
DNA: TGCGCCAGCCGTCTTTCCCCGACAGGGGGTTTTGGGGCCAACGTCCTGACTTTC

D: NA
V: TRBV7-6
size: few
J: TRBJ1-6
CDR3: CASSLQGTYNSPLHF
DNA: TGTGCCAGCAGCTTACAGGGAACCTATAATTCACCCCTCCACTTT

D: NA
V: TRBV23-1
size: once
J: TRBJ2-2
CDR3: CASSQYRRQGGTGELFF
DNA: TGCGCCAGCAGTCAATACCGCCGGCAGGGGGGAACCGGGGAGCTGTTTTTT

D: NA
V: TRBV7-2
size: NA
J: TRBJ1-1
CDR3: CASSFTENTEAFF
DNA: TGTGCCAGCAGCTTCACAGAGAACACTGAAGCTTTCTTT

D: NA
V: TRBV6-5
size: NA
J: TRBJ2-7
CDR3: CATGATAYEQYF
DNA: TGTGCCACGGGAGCAACTGCGTACGAGCAGTACTTC

D: TRBD2
V: TRBV7-2
size: NA
J: TRBJ2-1
CDR3: CASSSWTSGGAYNEQFF
DNA: TGTGCCAGCAGCTCCTGGACTAGCGGGGGGGCCTACAATGAGCAGTTCTTC

D: NA
V: TRBV18
size: NA
J: TRBJ1-5
CDR3: CASSPGQNQPQHF
DNA: TGTGCCAGCTCACCAGGACAGAATCAGCCCCAGCATTTT

D: TRBD1
V: TRBV2
size: NA
J: TRBJ1-5
CDR3: CASGSSTGVNQPQHF
DNA: TGTGCCAGCGGGTCTTCGACAGGGGTCAATCAGCCCCAGCATTTT

D: NA
V: TRBV7-9
size: NA
J: TRBJ2-5
CDR3: CASSLARIGGETQYF
DNA: TGTGCCAGCAGCTTAGCGCGAATCGGGGGAGAGACCCAGTACTTC

D: TRBD2
V: TRBV5-6
size: few
J: TRBJ2-1
CDR3: CASSLGSGGASYNEQFF
DNA: TGTGCCAGCAGCTTGGGTAGCGGGGGGGCCTCTTACAATGAGCAGTTCTTC

D: NA
V: TRBV7-3
size: NA
J: TRBJ1-3
CDR3: CASGLYVTETNTIYF
DNA: TGTGCCAGCGGCCTCTACGTCACAGAGACAAACACCATATATTTT

D: NA
V: TRBV7-2
size: NA
J: TRBJ2-7
CDR3: CASSSNRDYEQYF
DNA: TGTGCCAGCAGCTCCAACCGGGACTACGAGCAGTACTTC

D: NA
V: TRBV7-2
size: NA
J: TRBJ1-6
CDR3: CASSLARGPLHF
DNA: TGTGCCAGCAGCTTAGCGAGGGGGCCCCTCCACTTT

D: TRBD1
V: TRBV5-1
size: NA
J: TRBJ2-7
CDR3: CASSLEYRGNYEQYF
DNA: TGCGCCAGCAGCTTGGAATACAGGGGAAACTACGAGCAGTACTTC

D: NA
V: TRBV5-1
size: NA
J: TRBJ1-4
CDR3: CASSRRAGPTNEKLFF
DNA: TGCGCCAGCAGCCGTCGGGCGGGGCCAACTAATGAAAAACTGTTTTTT

D: NA
V: TRBV10-3
size: NA
J: TRBJ2-3
CDR3: CAISAPTEISTDTQYF
DNA: TGTGCCATCAGTGCCCCGACTGAAATTAGCACAGATACGCAGTATTTT

D: NA
V: TRBV7-2
size: NA
J: TRBJ1-1
CDR3: CASSLDRRGDTEAFF
DNA: TGTGCCAGCAGCTTAGACCGCCGGGGGGACACTGAAGCTTTCTTT

D: NA
V: TRBV7-9
size: NA
J: TRBJ2-1
CDR3: CASSLARDSSEFF
DNA: TGTGCCAGCAGCTTGGCCCGGGACTCTTCGGAGTTCTTC

D: TRBD2
V: TRBV7-2
size: NA
J: TRBJ2-3
CDR3: CASSSSGGSRTDTQYF
DNA: TGTGCCAGCAGCTCTAGCGGGGGAAGCCGCACAGATACGCAGTATTTT

D: NA
V: TRBV5-6
size: NA
J: TRBJ1-6
CDR3: CASSSVPSTVNSPLHF
DNA: TGTGCCAGCAGCTCCGTGCCCTCAACAGTTAATTCACCCCTCCACTTT

D: NA
V: TRBV6-6
size: NA
J: TRBJ1-1
CDR3: CASSYSRSTTEAFF
DNA: TGTGCCAGCAGTTATTCGAGAAGTACTACTGAAGCTTTCTTT

D: NA
V: TRBV27
size: NA
J: TRBJ2-5
CDR3: CASSFLSGASSGETQYF
DNA: TGTGCCAGCAGTTTTTTATCAGGGGCTTCATCTGGAGAGACCCAGTACTTC

D: TRBD2
V: TRBV9
size: NA
J: TRBJ2-3
CDR3: CASSVTSGTDTQYF
DNA: TGTGCCAGCAGCGTGACTAGCGGGACAGATACGCAGTATTTT

D: NA
V: TRBV15
size: NA
J: TRBJ2-7
CDR3: CATSVRKTGSEQYF
DNA: TGTGCCACCAGCGTCCGCAAAACGGGTAGCGAGCAGTACTTC

D: NA
V: TRBV30
size: NA
J: TRBJ1-5
CDR3: CAWSKGGNQPQHF
DNA: TGTGCCTGGAGCAAAGGGGGCAATCAGCCCCAGCATTTT

D: TRBD1
V: TRBV30
size: few
J: TRBJ2-7
CDR3: CAWGLSGNRGKSGQYF
DNA: TGTGCCTGGGGGTTGTCCGGGAACAGGGGGAAGTCCGGGCAGTACTTC

D: TRBD1
V: TRBV30
size: once
J: TRBJ1-1
CDR3: CAWTPGGTEAFF
DNA: TGTGCCTGGACACCAGGGGGCACTGAAGCTTTCTTT

D: NA
V: TRBV7-9
size: NA
J: TRBJ2-2
CDR3: CASSLALGTGELFF
DNA: TGTGCCAGCAGCTTAGCCCTCGGCACCGGGGAGCTGTTTTTT

D: TRBD2
V: TRBV5-6
size: NA
J: TRBJ2-7
CDR3: CASSLAIWAGGSYEQYF
DNA: TGTGCCAGCAGCTTGGCGATATGGGCGGGGGGGTCCTACGAGCAGTACTTC

D: TRBD1
V: TRBV18
size: NA
J: TRBJ1-1
CDR3: CASSPVPRGQALRKATEAFF
DNA: TGTGCCAGCTCACCAGTACCTAGGGGACAGGCTTTGAGGAAGGCCACTGAAGCTTTCTTT

D: NA
V: TRBV7-2
size: NA
J: TRBJ1-2
CDR3: CASSLSGGRDVYGYTF
DNA: TGTGCCAGCAGCTTATCGGGGGGGCGCGATGTCTATGGCTACACCTTC

D: TRBD1
V: TRBV7-9
size: NA
J: TRBJ1-2
CDR3: CASSPRGTGSYGYTF
DNA: TGTGCCAGCAGCCCCCGAGGGACAGGGAGCTATGGCTACACCTTC

D: TRBD2
V: TRBV7-2
size: once
J: TRBJ2-1
CDR3: CASSQTSGGQHQFF
DNA: TGTGCCAGCAGTCAAACTAGCGGGGGACAACACCAGTTCTTC

D: NA
V: TRBV7-9
size: few
J: TRBJ2-1
CDR3: CASSFGGELLGRSPNEQFF
DNA: TGTGCCAGCAGCTTCGGCGGGGAACTTCTTGGTCGGTCGCCCAATGAGCAGTTCTTC

D: NA
V: TRBV7-9
size: NA
J: TRBJ1-1
CDR3: CSSSSTGIAAFF
DNA: TGTTCCAGCAGCTCTACCGGGATAGCGGCTTTCTTT